This T cell receptor beta chain came from a study of OX40 agonist ivuxolimab in advanced cancers. Trimming took 6 bases from V and 5 from J, leaving 7 bases between them. Germline loops: CDR1 KGHSH, CDR2 LQKENI. This CDR3 is built from 12 residues. Sequenced by immunoSEQ multiplex PCR; TCRdb stores in-frame clones only, minus some. The sample records about 69,000 clones, more than 70% being singletons. The TCR comes from an adult with an advanced solid tumor such as melanoma, head and neck, liver or kidney cancer. This sequence joins TRBV18 and TRBJ2-2; no reliable D call. This specimen consisted of CD4+ or CD8+ T cells sorted from blood, obtained in a trial of the OX40 agonist ivuxolimab. Here the CDR3 reads CASSPRTGELFF. CDR3 DNA: TGTGCCAGCTCTCCGAGGACCGGGGAGCTGTTTTTT.